This TCR beta chain is drawn from a study of OX40 agonist ivuxolimab in advanced cancers. Across the study: Of the patients, three showed partial responses, one with hepatocellular carcinoma and two with cutaneous melanoma.

Germline lookup yields CDR1 GTSNPN and CDR2 SVGIG (reference sequence). The CDR3 consists of 12 residues. V shed 0 bases and J shed 5 bases, with 7 bases lying between them. This table comes from immunoSEQ multiplex PCR, and its TCRdb copy is limited to in-frame clones, with some not included. This sample has tens of thousands of clones, with 80% to 90% found just once. Material: CD4+ or CD8+ T cells sorted from blood, obtained in a trial of the OX40 agonist ivuxolimab. The chain is built from TRBV30 and TRBJ2-5; D call uncertain. The receptor comes from an adult with an advanced solid tumor such as melanoma, head and neck, liver or kidney cancer. CDR3 in DNA: TGTGCCTGGAGTGTAAGCAGGGAGACCCAGTACTTC. It is translated as CAWSVSRETQYF.